This entry features one TCR beta chain sequence. The antigen is undetermined. This record belongs to a study of cytomegalovirus exposure and HLA in healthy donors. General study findings and limits: Published work reported that the classifier diagnosed cytomegalovirus status with high specificity and sensitivity. The TCR clusters that emerged in the first cohort tended, a later analysis found, to co-occur in the approximately 130 validation repertoires. There were 150 to 200 TCR beta chains listed as cytomegalovirus-associated.

TCRdb's table, derived via immunoSEQ multiplex PCR, lists solely in-frame clones and lacks some. The sample holds about 330,000 clones, around 86% seen once. This receptor was taken from a woman younger than 35 in good health and CMV-seronegative. Sequenced: PBMCs.

CDR3 amino acids: CASSLFPGNEKLFF. The CDR3 DNA follows: TGTGCCAGCAGTTTATTCCCGGGGAATGAAAAACTGTTTTTT. This rearrangement joins TRBV28 to TRBJ1-4; no firm D call. This CDR3 is built from 14 residues. Germline V gene lookup returns CDR1 MDHEN and CDR2 SYDVKM. The V and J ends lost 1 base and 5 bases respectively, with 8 bases between them.